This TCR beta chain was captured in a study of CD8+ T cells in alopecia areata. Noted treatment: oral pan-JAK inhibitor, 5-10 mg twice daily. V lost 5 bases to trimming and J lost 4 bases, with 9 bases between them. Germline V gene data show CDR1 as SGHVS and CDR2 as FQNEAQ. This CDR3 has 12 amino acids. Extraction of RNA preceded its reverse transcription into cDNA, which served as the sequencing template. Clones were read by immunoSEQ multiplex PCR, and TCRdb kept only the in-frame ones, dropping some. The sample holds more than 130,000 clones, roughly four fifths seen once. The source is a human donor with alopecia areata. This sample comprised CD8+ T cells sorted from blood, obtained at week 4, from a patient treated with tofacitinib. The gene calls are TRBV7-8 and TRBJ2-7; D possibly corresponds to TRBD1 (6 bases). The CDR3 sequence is CASSHGQYEQYF. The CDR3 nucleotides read TGTGCCAGCAGCCACGGACAGTACGAGCAGTACTTC.